This TCR beta chain was recorded in a study of identical twins. Findings of the study overall: Among out-of-frame alpha sequences shared by twins, low generation probability occurred in excess. Carriage of fewer insertions was seen in abundant cord blood beta clonotypes, whereas memory repertoires showed none.

For this clonotype: As yet, its antigen is unknown.

Via MiXCR, TCRdb re-called the 5' RACE reads, giving one row per CDR3 protein. The top ten clones hold over 2.5% of a sample with some 270,000 distinct CDR3 sequences, about 9% of them seen once. J gave up 2 bases and V 6 bases, and 9 bases lay outside the gene matches. From germline, CDR1 is SQVTM and CDR2 ANQGSEA. The CDR3 sequence is 15 residues long. This same sample was also taken into another study, of yellow fever vaccine responses in identical twins.

The chain employs TRBV29-1 and TRBJ2-3; 9 nucleotides line up with TRBD2. This clonotype was sampled from a woman younger than 35 in good health. Sequenced material: CD8+ T cells sorted from blood. The CDR3 loop reads CSVGQTSGNTDTQYF. CDR3 bases: TGCAGCGTGGGGCAGACTAGCGGAAACACAGATACGCAGTATTTT.